What follows are 3 T cell receptor beta chains derived from one specimen sequenced in a study of spatial heterogeneity in lung cancer. Notes on the study in general: Mutation tallies in tumors tracked expanded intratumoral alpha and beta TCR counts.

Time point indicated: sample taken at primary tumor resection. Their target antigens are unknown. TCRdb called the 5' RACE reads again in MiXCR, with one record for every CDR3 protein. The table includes roughly 10,000 distinct CDR3 sequences, around 8.3% detected once. This sample comprised lung tumor tissue, obtained at surgery. The source of these receptors is a female donor with early-stage non-small cell lung cancer.

As to this clonotype: Since the library was made to target alpha chains, this beta chain is a stray read and its abundance is not meaningful. J is TRBJ2-2 and V is TRBV20-1; 14 bases are a match to TRBD2. Germline V gene data show CDR1 as DFQATT and CDR2 as SNEGSKA (reference sequence). The V segment lost 2 bases and the J segment 2 bases; nucleotides outside the gene matches: 4. This CDR3 has 17 amino acids. The DNA for the CDR3 is TGCAGTGCTAGACCGGGACTAGCGGGGGCCAACACCGGGGAGCTGTTTTTT. Protein sequence: CSARPGLAGANTGELFF.

This clonotype was picked up a small number of times. A library made for alpha chains picked up this beta chain off target, so its size means little. The chain links TRBV18 to TRBJ2-1; D may be TRBD2 (6 bases). V gave up 3 bases and J gave up 10 bases, with 16 bases separating them. Germline CDR1 reads KGHSH; CDR2 reads LQKENI. This CDR3 has 14 amino acids. CDR3 sequence: CASSPARAGGEQFF. The DNA of the CDR3 is TGTGCCAGCTCACCGGCACGGGCCGGGGGAGAGCAGTTCTTC.

This clonotype was counted ten times or more. Since the library was made to target alpha chains, this beta chain is a stray read and its abundance is not meaningful. DNA of the CDR3: TGTGCCAGCAGCAGGTCCTTGAGTAGGGTCCTAGCCAAAAACATTCAGTACTTC. Translating it yields CASSRSLSRVLAKNIQYF. The chain recombines TRBV21-1 with TRBJ2-4. TRBV21-1 is annotated as a pseudogene. The CDR3 is 18 residues long.